This T cell receptor (beta chain) was sequenced during a study of cytomegalovirus exposure and HLA in healthy donors. The method was immunoSEQ multiplex PCR; TCRdb's version includes in-frame clones alone and lacks a portion of them. The sample contains around 250,000 clones, 90% of which appear only once. Germline lookup yields CDR1 SEHNR and CDR2 FQNEAQ (reference sequence). The CDR3 totals 14 residues. V was cut by 2 bases and J by 3 bases, with 11 bases left in between. V and J are TRBV7-9 and TRBJ2-7; D is unclear. The source of this sequence is a woman aged 18 to 35 in good health and CMV-seronegative. Sequencing was performed on PBMCs. This CDR3 reads CASSLLQVNYEQYF. For the CDR3, the DNA is TGTGCCAGCAGCTTATTGCAGGTAAACTACGAGCAGTACTTC.